This T cell receptor (beta chain) comes out of a study of blood T cell repertoires in COVID-19. In the original processing: Reference gene primer amplification gave nucleated cell count estimates. Method: immunoSEQ multiplex PCR; TCRdb's copy keeps in-frame clones and lacks some. From that table come the V and J calls and clone size; the DNA was used to work out D and trimming. Here the sample spans hundreds of thousands of clones, around 90% being singletons. The TCR comes from a woman younger than 35 with acute COVID-19. Sequenced input: PBMCs or T cells enriched from blood (not recorded which).

Here the CDR3 DNA reads TGTGCCAGTAGTCTTCCGGGACTAGCGGGACGACCCTACAATGAGCAGTTCTTC. It translates to CASSLPGLAGRPYNEQFF. V and J are TRBV19 and TRBJ2-1, with 13 bases matching TRBD2. The trim removed 5 bases at V and 2 bases at J, leaving 9 bases unmatched. This CDR3 contains 18 residues. Germline V gives CDR1 LNHDA, CDR2 SQIVND (reference sequence).